This T cell receptor beta chain derives from a study of blood T cells in healthy people across ages (dated by TCRdb to the mid-2010s). Regarding the complete study: In model experiments, roughly one uniquely barcoded TCR beta cDNA molecule per two T cells was captured by template switching. Using deep sequencing normalized with unique cDNA molecular identifiers, the study measured how TCR beta repertoire diversity changes with age. Donors were grouped into four age groups: young (average 16 years), middle-aged (39), aged (about 60) and long-lived (82). Donors of different ages were randomly distributed across sequencing lanes to avoid experimental bias. For two donors (one aged 18 to 29 and one aged 80 or older), the study analyzed two additional independent replicas of 1 million unique cDNA reads from the same blood draw.

Counted from cysteine to phenylalanine, this CDR3 has 16 amino acids. Just CDR3 DNA is preserved here, 48 bases in frame from base 1. V is shortened by 0 bases, J by 4 bases, and the region joining them spans 13 bases. CDR1 LNHDA and CDR2 SQIVND are derived from the germline V gene (reference sequence). This clonotype was recorded a few times. It lacks a known antigen. No much larger clonotype is one base removed from it; base qualities were not supplied. Library method: 5' RACE. For sequencing, an Illumina HiSeq 2500 was employed. A second about 7 to 12 cycle PCR used a sample-barcoded 5' primer and a J-beta primer mix. A template-switch 5' adaptor carrying 12 random nucleotides introduced a unique molecular identifier onto each TCR beta cDNA molecule. Each sample yielded at least 3 million CDR3-containing paired-end reads. All of the RNA was converted into first-strand cDNA using the Mint cDNA synthesis kit, with a TRBC-specific oligonucleotide serving as the primer. Following uracil-DNA glycosylase treatment, all cDNA underwent a first 18-cycle PCR with the universal primers M1SS and BC2_uni_R. Under the source paper's analysis protocol: Each sample was normalized by randomly selecting 1 million high-quality reads, each carrying a distinct molecular identifier. Reads sharing molecular identifiers were discarded rather than binned into consensus sequences. MiTCR, with a Q25 quality threshold and the strictest error-elimination algorithm, was used for CDR3 identification, clonotype clustering and error correction. A nonparametric unseen species model with Euler transformation was used to estimate lower-bound total TCR beta diversity. TCRdb passed the public sequencing reads through fastp at Q25 and MiXCR, retaining productive beta sequences. Entries are consolidated by CDR3 protein sequence, retaining the most common genes and DNA. V and J calls and clone size were set by TCRdb, not the authors. The sample data list 550,000 to 750,000 distinct CDR3 sequences, and over 20% of these were observed just once. The biggest ten clones account for approximately 3.7% of the sample.

Beyond this particular receptor, the publication reports: Compared with the aged group, the long-lived group had more naive CD4+ T cells, fewer expanded clones and increased TCR diversity, a pattern suggesting age selection. Conclusive comparison of naive and antigen-experienced compartments was prevented by the profiling of bulk unsorted PBMCs. Observed TCR beta diversity per million T cells fell roughly linearly with age, and a significant reduction was already apparent by age around 40. Donor CMV infection status was unknown, potentially confounding age-related changes in expanded clonotypes. Observed TCR beta diversity correlated strongly with the percentage of naive T cells measured by flow cytometry. Total diversity estimates from one million sequenced T cells were considered lower bounds and underestimates.

The roughly 39 donors, aged roughly 6 to 90 years, were systemically healthy Caucasian individuals from Russia. Each donor gave ten milliliters of peripheral blood, collected into EDTA-treated Vacutainer tubes. PBMCs were isolated by Ficoll-Paque density-gradient centrifugation, with at least 6.5 million obtained per sample. Total RNA, at least 6 micrograms per sample, was extracted from PBMCs with Trizol reagent. Naive CD45RAhigh/CD27high T cell percentages were measured by flow cytometry on a PBMC aliquot from every donor. The sequence came from a man aged 70-80 years in good health. The chain is made from TRBV19 and TRBJ2-1; TRBD2 could be the D gene, as 5 bases match. The specimen was blood. The DNA sequence is given as TGTGCCAGTAGTATAGATCTATTGTCGGGATACAATGAGCAGTTCTTC. It translates to CASSIDLLSGYNEQFF.